This TCR beta chain was retrieved from a study of T cell repertoires in cytomegalovirus infection. For the study at large: From public TCR beta signatures came an indication of both CMV infection and matching HLA type.

Regarding the study as a whole: Summed frequency of shared TCR beta families picked out CMV carriers who also had the relevant HLA. The response measured ex vivo was dominated by TCR beta clonotypes (HLA-C-restricted and CMV-specific).

Note on this clonotype: Its antigen is still unknown.

Each CDR3 protein gets one entry after TCRdb re-called the reads with MiXCR. The sample shows about 680,000 distinct CDR3 sequences, around 24% of them seen only once. V was clipped by 2 bases and J by 7 bases, with 15 bases between them. The germline V gene encodes CDR1 DFQATT and CDR2 SNEGSKA (reference sequence). The CDR3 is 13 amino acids. J is TRBJ2-7 and V is TRBV20-1; no reliable D call. The sequence was collected from a human donor in good health (CMV status not recorded). Some clones in this sample may be carry-over from other donors' samples. Sequenced input: CD8+ T cells from PBMCs. The CDR3 coding sequence is TGCAGTGCTAGAACCGACCCCATGATTGAGCAGTACTTC. Translating gives CSARTDPMIEQYF.